This T cell receptor (beta chain) was obtained from a study of cytomegalovirus exposure and HLA in healthy donors. Trimming removed 5 bases from V and 11 bases from J, with 18 bases in between. Germline assignment: CDR1 SEHNR and CDR2 FQNEAQ (reference sequence). The CDR3 sequence is 14 residues long. Use of 60 Vbeta and 13 Jbeta primers characterized the PCR. Using immunoSEQ multiplex PCR, the repertoire was profiled, and TCRdb retains in-frame clones only, with some absent. The sample totals about 110,000 clones. Study-wide findings and caveats: There were some V segments, including TRBV6-2 and TRBV6-3, excluded as indistinguishable.

Note on this clone: Its target is unknown.

The sequencing sample was made of PBMCs. The chain employs TRBV7-9 and TRBJ2-2; tentatively, D is TRBD1 (5 bases). The clonotype comes from a man aged 25 to 40 in good health and CMV-seronegative. CDR3 region: CASSQGHLRDELFF. The CDR3 bases are TGTGCCAGCAGCCAGGGCCACTTACGTGATGAGCTGTTTTTT.